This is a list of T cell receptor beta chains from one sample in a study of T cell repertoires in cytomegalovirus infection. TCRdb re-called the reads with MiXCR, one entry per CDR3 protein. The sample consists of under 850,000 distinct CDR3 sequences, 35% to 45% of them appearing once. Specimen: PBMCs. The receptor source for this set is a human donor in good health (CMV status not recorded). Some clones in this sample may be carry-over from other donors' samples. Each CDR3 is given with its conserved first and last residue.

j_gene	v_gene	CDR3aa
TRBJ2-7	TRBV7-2	CASSLSSGVQYF
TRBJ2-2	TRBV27	CASSIGENTGVLFF
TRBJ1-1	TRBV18	CASSPQAPRGSEAFF
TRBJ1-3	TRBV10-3	CAIRSLGTKGNTIYF
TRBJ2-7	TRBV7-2	CASSLAQTYEQYF
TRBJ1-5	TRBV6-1	CASSETGDQPQHF
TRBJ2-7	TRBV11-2	CASSTLAGGSYEQYF
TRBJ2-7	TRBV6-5	CASSDSGTTSREQYF
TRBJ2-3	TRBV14	CASSQDPSRTDTQYF
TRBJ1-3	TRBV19	CAINSRGAGNTIYF
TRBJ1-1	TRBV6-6	CASSFGSTYTEAFF
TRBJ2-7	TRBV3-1	CASSPGLAGSYEQYF
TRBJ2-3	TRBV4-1	CASSQEWGSTDTQYF
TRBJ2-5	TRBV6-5	CASSYGRGLRETQYF
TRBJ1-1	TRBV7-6	CASSYEVEKGEAFF
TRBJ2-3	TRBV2	CASGTGGTDTQYF
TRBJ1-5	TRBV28	CASSPLGNQPQHF
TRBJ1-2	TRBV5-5	CASSFDPMSRAGYTF
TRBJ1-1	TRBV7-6	CASSFWTGDINTEAFF
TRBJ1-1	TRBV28	CASKSPGGGAGTEAFF
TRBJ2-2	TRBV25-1	CASSDNGGRRNTGELFF
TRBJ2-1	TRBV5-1	CASSLDGGVGYEQFF
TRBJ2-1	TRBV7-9	CASSVRLAGPAFSYNEQFF
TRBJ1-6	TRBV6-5	CASSVMGGSPLHF
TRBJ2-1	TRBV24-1	CATSDSHVPSSYNEQFF
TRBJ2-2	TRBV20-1	CSARLGQKNTGELFF
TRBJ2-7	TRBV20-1	CSARPTRTSGRYEQYF
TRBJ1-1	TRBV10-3	CAISGQGDTEAFF
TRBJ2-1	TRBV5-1	CASSLGPTSGSYNEPFF
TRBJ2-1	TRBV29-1	CSVEMRRASEQFF
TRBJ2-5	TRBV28	CASSFSRVTKTQYF
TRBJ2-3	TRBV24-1	CATSAGQGKDTQYF
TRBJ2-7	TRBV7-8	CASNFDRVRGEQYF
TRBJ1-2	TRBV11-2	CASSHRTGANYGYTF
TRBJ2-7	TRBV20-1	CSARPTGRGPAEQYF
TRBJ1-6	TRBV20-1	CSARARGQGVLPLHF
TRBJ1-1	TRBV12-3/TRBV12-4	CASDSPGGTEAFF
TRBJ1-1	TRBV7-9	CASSEQGATEAFF
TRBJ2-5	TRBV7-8	CASSLGGQGETQYF
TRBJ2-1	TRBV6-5	CASSYSKVGRSFNEQFF
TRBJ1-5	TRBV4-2	CASSQERTGGQPQHF
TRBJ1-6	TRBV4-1	CASSQDGGSGSPLHF
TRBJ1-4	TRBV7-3	CASSPSGTVGEKLFF
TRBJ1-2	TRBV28	CASRTTGQRRGYTF
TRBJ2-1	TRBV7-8	CASSLDVSGRFNEQFF